Shown below are 5 T cell receptor beta chains from a single sample sequenced in a study of OX40 agonist ivuxolimab in advanced cancers. Method: immunoSEQ multiplex PCR; TCRdb's copy keeps in-frame clones and lacks some. The repertoire holds some 11,000 clones, roughly 79% seen once, with about 15% in the top ten. Specimen: CD4+ or CD8+ T cells sorted from blood, collected in a trial of the OX40 agonist ivuxolimab. The source of these receptors is an adult with an advanced solid tumor such as melanoma, head and neck, liver or kidney cancer.

The chain recombines TRBV28 with TRBJ2-7; maybe TRBD1 (6 bases). V gave up 5 bases and J gave up 3 bases, with 11 bases separating them. The CDR3 loop spans 13 amino acids. CDR1 and CDR2 from the germline V gene are MDHEN and SYDVKM. The CDR3 sequence is CASSGDKYYEQYF. The CDR3 nucleotides read TGTGCCAGCAGTGGGGACAAATACTACGAGCAGTACTTC.

This chain joins TRBV5-1 and TRBJ2-3; 10 bases are shared with TRBD2. Looked up from germline, CDR1 is SGHRS and CDR2 is YFSETQ. Trimming at V came to 6 bases and at J to 4 bases, leaving 5 bases not matched to a gene. This CDR3 region has 14 residues. CDR3 nucleotide sequence: TGCGCCAGCACCCTTGGACTAGCGGCAGATACGCAGTATTTT. Translation gives CASTLGLAADTQYF.

This clone was recorded a few times. The chain recombines TRBV13 with TRBJ1-1; D ambiguous. Per the germline V gene, CDR1 is PRHDT and CDR2 is FYEKMQ (reference sequence). The germline V and J ends were trimmed by 5 bases and 3 bases, with 16 bases remaining between them. The CDR3 spans 15 residues. The CDR3 DNA reads as TGTGCCAGCAGCCCACCCGGGCCCGTTGACACTGAAGCTTTCTTT. It yields the protein CASSPPGPVDTEAFF. The full variable domain, completed using reference TRBV13 and TRBJ1-1, is AAGVIQSPRHLIKEKRETATLKCYPIPRHDTVYWYQQGPGQDPQFLISFYEKMQSDKGSIPDRFSAQQFSDYHSELNMSSLELGDSALYFCASSPPGPVDTEAFFGQGTRLTVV.

The genes are TRBV10-2 and TRBJ1-6, with 8 bases fitting TRBD1. The CDR3 length is 14 residues. From germline, CDR1 is WSHSY and CDR2 SAAADI. Unmatched junction bases numbered 8, after V lost 6 bases and J lost 10 bases. CDR3 region: CASSPTGEGSPLHF. CDR3 DNA: TGCGCCAGCAGCCCGACAGGGGAGGGGTCACCCCTCCACTTT.

V gene TRBV27 combines with J gene TRBJ1-1, with D possibly matching TRBD1 (6 bases). The germline V gene encodes CDR1 MNHEY and CDR2 SMNVEV (reference sequence). The CDR3 spans 14 residues. Trimming removed 5 bases at V and 5 bases at J, with 15 bases between. The CDR3 protein is CASSLQAQGTEAFF. The CDR3 DNA reads TGTGCCAGCAGTCTCCAAGCACAGGGAACTGAAGCTTTCTTT.